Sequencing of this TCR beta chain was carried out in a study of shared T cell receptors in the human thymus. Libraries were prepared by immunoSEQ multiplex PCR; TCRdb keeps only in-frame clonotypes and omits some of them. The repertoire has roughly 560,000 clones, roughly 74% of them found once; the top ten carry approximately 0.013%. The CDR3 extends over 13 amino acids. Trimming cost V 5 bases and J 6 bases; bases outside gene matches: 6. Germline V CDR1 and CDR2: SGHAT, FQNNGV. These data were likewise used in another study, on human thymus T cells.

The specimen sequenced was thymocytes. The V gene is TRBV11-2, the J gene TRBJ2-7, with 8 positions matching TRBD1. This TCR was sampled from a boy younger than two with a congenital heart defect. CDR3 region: CASSPDRGREQYF. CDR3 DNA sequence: TGTGCCAGCAGCCCCGACAGGGGACGCGAGCAGTACTTC.